One and the same sample provided the 32 T cell receptor beta chains below, sequenced in a study of T cell repertoires in cytomegalovirus infection. MiXCR, run by TCRdb on the reads, gives a single entry per CDR3 protein. The sample comprises 270,000 or so distinct CDR3 sequences, 17% of which are singletons, and approximately 44% rests with the top ten. The sample was CD8+ T cells from PBMCs. These receptors were taken from a human donor in good health (CMV status not recorded). Some clones in this sample may be carry-over from other donors' samples.

The genes are TRBV4-1 and TRBJ2-5; 8 bases map to TRBD2. Germline lookup yields CDR1 MGHRA and CDR2 YSYEKL. This CDR3 is built from 16 residues. Germline trimming cut 0 bases from V and 5 bases from J; bases unmatched to any gene: 8. Here the CDR3 DNA reads TGCGCCAGCAGCCAAGAACTAGCGGCGGGGAGTGAGACCCAGTACTTC. It codes for CASSQELAAGSETQYF.

V gene TRBV15 combines with J gene TRBJ2-3; D is uncertain. The V and J ends lost 1 base and 2 bases respectively, with 10 bases between them. Germline-derived CDR1 and CDR2 are LNHNV and YYDKDF (reference sequence). This CDR3 is built from 15 residues. This CDR3 reads CATSRALGYTDTQYF. The CDR3 DNA sequence: TGTGCCACCAGCAGAGCCCTGGGCTACACAGATACGCAGTATTTT.

This clonotype has only a few counts. An end of the junction differs from the germline gene, which may be a read error. This chain links TRBV6-6 with TRBJ2-7, with D unclear. From germline, CDR1 is MNHNY and CDR2 SVGAGI (reference sequence). The CDR3 has 11 residues. This CDR3 is CASSYGSESCF. The DNA for the CDR3 is TGTGCCAGCAGTTACGGGTCGGAGAGTTGCTTC.

This clonotype was picked up many times. This chain connects TRBV7-2 to TRBJ2-7; D possibly corresponds to TRBD2 (5 bases). CDR3 length: 14 amino acids. The germline V and J ends were trimmed by 5 bases and 4 bases, with 15 bases remaining between them. Germline loops: CDR1 SGHTA, CDR2 FQGNSA. For the CDR3, the DNA is TGTGCCAGCAGCATTTTCCGGGGAAGTTACGAGCAGTACTTC. Its translation: CASSIFRGSYEQYF.

This clonotype was seen ten or more times. This chain joins TRBV6-2 or TRBV6-3 and TRBJ2-7; D is perhaps TRBD1 (6 bases). The length of the CDR3 is 14 residues. The V end lost 4 bases, the J end lost 2 bases, and 12 bases lay between the germline ends. Per the germline V gene, CDR1 is MNHEY and CDR2 is SVGEGT. The CDR3 region has the DNA TGTGCCAGCAGTTCGTTTCAGGGGACCTACGAGCAGTACTTC. This codes for CASSSFQGTYEQYF.

This clonotype was detected a few times. J is TRBJ2-1 and V is TRBV4-3; 7 bases line up with TRBD1. Germline V gives CDR1 LGHNA, CDR2 YSLEER. After removal of 0 bases from V and 3 bases from J, the junction contained 5 bases not matched to a gene. The length of the CDR3 is 16 residues. The CDR3 DNA sequence: TGCGCCAGCAGCCAAGATGCCAGGGGGATCTACAATGAGCAGTTCTTC. Translated: CASSQDARGIYNEQFF.

This clonotype appeared many times. The chain has TRBV6-5 and TRBJ2-5; TRBD2 matches 7 bases. Germline assignment: CDR1 MNHEY and CDR2 SVGAGI. CDR3 length: 17 residues. After removal of 2 bases from V and 2 bases from J, the junction contained 11 bases not matched to a gene. The CDR3 DNA reads as TGTGCCAGCAGTTACGAAAGCCCGGGGGACTATCAAGAGACCCAGTACTTC. Protein: CASSYESPGDYQETQYF.

This clonotype has a handful of counts. The genes are TRBV29-1 and TRBJ1-1; maybe TRBD1 (5 bases). Trimming cost V 1 base and J 4 bases, with 22 bases left between them. This CDR3 spans 17 amino acids. Germline-derived CDR1 and CDR2 are SQVTM and ANQGSEA. The DNA for the CDR3 is TGCAGCGTTGAAGTTGGAAGGGGCGGGGTGATGAGCACTGAAGCTTTCTTT. Amino acids: CSVEVGRGGVMSTEAFF. Full variable domain (rest looked up from reference TRBV29-1 and TRBJ1-1): SAVISQKPSRDICQRGTSLTIQCQVDSQVTMMFWYRQQPGQSLTLIATANQGSEATYESGFVIDKFPISRPNLTFSTLTVSNMSPEDSSIYLCSVEVGRGGVMSTEAFFGQGTRLTVV.

The J gene is TRBJ1-5, the V gene TRBV28, with 7 bases aligning to TRBD1. Losses at the gene ends were 6 bases for V and 0 bases for J; bases not matched to a gene: 17. CDR1 is MDHEN, CDR2 SYDVKM, per germline. There are 19 residues in the CDR3. In DNA form, the CDR3 reads TGTGCCAGCAGCCCTTCAGGGGGGGCAGGGGATGATAGCAATCAGCCCCAGCATTTT. This sequence encodes CASSPSGGAGDDSNQPQHF. Variable domain in full (rest from reference TRBV28 and TRBJ1-5): DVKVTQSSRYLVKRTGEKVFLECVQDMDHENMFWYRQDPGLGLRLIYFSYDVKMKEKGDIPEGYSVSREKKERFSLILESASTNQTSMYLCASSPSGGAGDDSNQPQHFGDGTRLSIL.

This clonotype occurred once. In DNA form, the CDR3 reads TGCGCCAGCAGCCCCCGGACAGGGCCCGGGGAGCTGTTTTTT. It encodes CASSPRTGPGELFF. The chain links TRBV4-1 to TRBJ2-2; 8 bases map to TRBD1. The V segment lost 4 bases and the J segment 6 bases; nucleotides outside the gene matches: 4. CDR3 length: 14 residues. Germline CDR1 MGHRA, CDR2 YSYEKL.

This chain uses TRBV25-1 with TRBJ2-3; D gene ambiguous. The CDR3 length is 15 residues. CDR1 and CDR2 from the germline V gene are MGHDK and SYGVNS. V was trimmed by 0 bases and J by 0 bases, leaving 7 bases between them. The CDR3 loop is CASSEYTGSTDTQYF. In DNA, the CDR3 is TGTGCCAGCAGTGAATATACCGGAAGCACAGATACGCAGTATTTT.

The CDR3 spells CASSRLRAGVRDTEAFF. The CDR3 DNA reads as TGTGCCAGCAGTCGCCTCAGGGCTGGGGTAAGGGACACTGAAGCTTTCTTT. The chain recombines TRBV12-3 or TRBV12-4 with TRBJ1-1; tentative D call: TRBD1 (5 bases). Trimming removed 5 bases from V and 3 bases from J, with 22 bases in between. This CDR3 spans 17 amino acids.

CDR3 residues: CASSQRETGGGTGELFF. CDR3 coding DNA: TGCGCCAGCAGCCAGAGGGAGACAGGGGGAGGCACCGGGGAGCTGTTTTTT. This chain connects TRBV4-1 to TRBJ2-2; 9 bases line up with TRBD1. The germline gives CDR1 MGHRA, CDR2 YSYEKL. The CDR3 sequence is 17 residues long. The ends lost 3 bases at V and 4 bases at J; junction bases unmatched: 9.

This clonotype was counted many times. V and J are TRBV28 and TRBJ2-5, with D unresolved. The length of the CDR3 is 18 residues. Trimming removed 1 base from V and 2 bases from J, with 20 bases in between. CDR1 is MDHEN, CDR2 SYDVKM, per germline. CDR3 sequence (DNA): TGTGCCAGCAGTTTATCGAACAGTATAGACGCCCGACAAGAGACCCAGTACTTC. It encodes CASSLSNSIDARQETQYF.

This clonotype was recorded at least ten times. The chain joins TRBV7-9 to TRBJ2-1; D is ambiguous. Germline loops: CDR1 SEHNR, CDR2 FQNEAQ (reference sequence). V gave up 2 bases and J gave up 10 bases, with 9 bases separating them. This CDR3 region has 12 residues. The CDR3 DNA sequence: TGTGCCAGCAGCTTAATACGTTCCGAGCAGTTCTTC. It encodes CASSLIRSEQFF. Together with reference TRBV7-9 and TRBJ2-1, the CDR3 gives the full variable domain: DTGVSQNPRHKITKRGQNVTFRCDPISEHNRLYWYRQTLGQGPEFLTYFQNEAQLEKSRLLSDRFSAERPKGSFSTLEIQRTEQGDSAMYLCASSLIRSEQFFGPGTRLTVL.

This clonotype was seen many times. The chain couples TRBV7-6 to TRBJ2-1; no clear D. Germline CDR1 and CDR2: SGHVS and FNYEAQ. The V end was cut by 1 base, the J end by 0 bases, with 10 bases between. CDR3 size: 16 residues. CDR3 in DNA: TGTGCCAGCAGCTTAGTTTCGTCGGACTCCTACAATGAGCAGTTCTTC. As protein: CASSLVSSDSYNEQFF.

This chain links TRBV5-1 with TRBJ1-1; 7 positions agree with TRBD1. Germline lookup yields CDR1 SGHRS and CDR2 YFSETQ. The CDR3 spans 16 residues. The J segment lost 0 bases and the V segment lost 4 bases, leaving 9 bases of the junction unmatched. For the CDR3, the DNA is TGCGCCAGCAGCGCGGCACAGGGGTCTCTGAACACTGAAGCTTTCTTT. Protein product: CASSAAQGSLNTEAFF.

This clonotype was observed a few times. The gene calls are TRBV6-5 and TRBJ1-1; 10 nucleotides match TRBD1. This CDR3 contains 14 residues. V gave up 3 bases and J gave up 6 bases; unmatched junction bases: 4. Germline loops: CDR1 MNHEY, CDR2 SVGAGI. CDR3 coding DNA: TGTGCCAGCAGTTATCGGACAGGGGGGGCTGAAGCTTTCTTT. Protein: CASSYRTGGAEAFF.

This clonotype was seen repeatedly, ten times or more. The chain combines TRBV7-6 with TRBJ2-7; D gene uncertain. The CDR3 runs 13 residues. CDR1 SGHVS and CDR2 FNYEAQ come from the germline V gene. V dropped 1 base and J dropped 3 bases, with 7 bases sitting between them. CDR3 nucleotides: TGTGCCAGCAGCTTAGGGCTTATCTACGAGCAGTACTTC. This sequence encodes CASSLGLIYEQYF.

Turning to this clonotype: The CDR3 carries no conserved terminal phenylalanine or tryptophan, so it likely arises from a read error. The CDR3 loop reads CASSLRADPNTEAFY. The CDR3 DNA is TGTGCCAGCAGTTTACGGGCAGACCCGAACACTGAAGCTTTCTAT. The V call is TRBV27, the J call TRBJ1-1, with D uncertain. Germline loops: CDR1 MNHEY, CDR2 SMNVEV (reference sequence). V dropped 2 bases and J dropped 1 base, with 11 bases sitting between them. This CDR3 has 15 amino acids.

The chain couples TRBV12-3 or TRBV12-4 to TRBJ2-1, with TRBD1 identical over 11 bases. V was clipped by 5 bases and J by 8 bases; unmatched bases: 11. This CDR3 is 16 amino acids long. CDR3 protein: CASSPGPGQGGDEQFF. Here the CDR3 DNA reads TGTGCCAGCAGTCCGGGACCGGGACAGGGGGGCGATGAGCAGTTCTTC.

This clonotype was counted only a few times. V and J are TRBV28 and TRBJ1-2; D is undetermined. The CDR3 runs to 14 residues. V lost 3 bases, J lost 8 bases, and 16 bases lay in between. Germline CDR1 and CDR2: MDHEN and SYDVKM. The CDR3 spells CASSFPQEITGYTF. CDR3 sequence (DNA): TGTGCCAGCAGTTTTCCTCAGGAGATAACGGGCTACACCTTC.

This chain uses TRBV11-2 with TRBJ2-7, with TRBD1 matching over 9 bases. This CDR3 is 15 amino acids long. Germline trimming cut 3 bases from V and 0 bases from J; bases unmatched to any gene: 3. Germline V gene sequence: CDR1 SGHAT, CDR2 FQNNGV. The CDR3 region has the DNA TGTGCCAGCAGCTTGGGGACAGGGTTCTCCTACGAGCAGTACTTC. Translated, it gives CASSLGTGFSYEQYF.

At least ten counts were recorded for this clonotype. The chain couples TRBV7-2 to TRBJ1-1; D is perhaps TRBD1 (5 bases). With 1 base removed from V and 0 bases from J, the gap between germline ends came to 15 bases. This CDR3 is 17 amino acids long. Looked up from germline, CDR1 is SGHTA and CDR2 is FQGNSA. The CDR3 nucleotides read TGTGCCAGCAGCTTAGTTGGGACGGCTTACATGAACACTGAAGCTTTCTTT. Translated: CASSLVGTAYMNTEAFF.

At least ten counts were recorded for this clonotype. The V and J genes are TRBV6-1 and TRBJ1-5; a possible D gene is TRBD1 (6 bases). Germline V CDR1 and CDR2: MNHNS, SASEGT. V shed 5 bases and J shed 2 bases, with 13 bases lying between them. CDR3 length equals 15 residues. The CDR3 bases are TGTGCCAGCAGTCTAAACAGGGCAGGCAATCAGCCCCAGCATTTT. Its protein product is CASSLNRAGNQPQHF.

This clonotype was detected a few times. V gene TRBV5-5 combines with J gene TRBJ2-7; 11 positions match TRBD1. In germline, CDR1 is SGHKS, CDR2 YYEKEE (reference sequence). This CDR3 is built from 15 residues. V was pared by 3 bases and J by 4 bases, with 6 bases of the junction left unmatched. This chain's CDR3 is CASSSNRDRGYEQYF. As DNA, the CDR3 is TGTGCCAGCAGCTCAAACCGGGACAGGGGGTACGAGCAGTACTTC.

This clonotype was seen ten or more times. The rearrangement links TRBV7-8 to TRBJ1-2, with TRBD1 matching 10 bases. After removal of 1 base from V and 2 bases from J, the junction contained 1 base not matched to a gene. Germline CDR1 reads SGHVS; CDR2 reads FQNEAQ. CDR3 length: 15 residues. The CDR3 region has the DNA TGTGCCAGCAGCTTAGGGACAGGGGGGAACTATGGCTACACCTTC. This gives the protein CASSLGTGGNYGYTF. Using reference TRBV7-8 and TRBJ1-2 for the parts outside the CDR3, the full variable domain is GAGVSQSPRYKVAKRGQDVALRCDPISGHVSLFWYQQALGQGPEFLTYFQNEAQLDKSGLPSDRFFAERPEGSVSTLKIQRTQQEDSAVYLCASSLGTGGNYGYTFGSGTRLTVV.

The chain is built from TRBV5-1 and TRBJ2-6, with D unresolved. With 4 bases removed from V and 0 bases from J, the gap between germline ends came to 20 bases. The CDR3 has 19 residues. Germline V CDR1 and CDR2: SGHRS, YFSETQ. CDR3 in amino acids: CASSPGSVGLSSGANVLTF. The CDR3 coding sequence is TGCGCCAGCAGCCCGGGTTCGGTAGGCCTAAGCTCTGGGGCCAACGTCCTGACTTTC.

This sequence joins TRBV6-1 and TRBJ2-1; 7 bases are shared with TRBD2. CDR1 MNHNS and CDR2 SASEGT come from the germline V gene. The V segment lost 6 bases and the J segment 0 bases; nucleotides outside the gene matches: 8. The CDR3 is 16 residues long. The CDR3 is CASSLSGPASYNEQFF. The CDR3 DNA is TGTGCCAGCAGCCTTAGCGGGCCTGCCTCCTACAATGAGCAGTTCTTC.

The chain is built from TRBV4-1 and TRBJ2-3, with unresolved D. The CDR3 loop spans 16 amino acids. Trimming took 4 bases from V and 0 from J, leaving 14 bases between them. Germline V lookup: CDR1 MGHRA, CDR2 YSYEKL. The CDR3: CASSRPPTLSTDTQYF. CDR3 sequence (DNA): TGCGCCAGCAGCCGACCCCCAACTCTAAGCACAGATACGCAGTATTTT.

About this clonotype itself: This sequence may be a read error, since a much larger clone differs from it by one base. This chain joins TRBV7-9 and TRBJ2-5, with D possibly being TRBD2 (5 bases). The CDR3 covers 14 residues. Germline CDR1 and CDR2: SEHNR and FQNEAQ (reference sequence). CDR3 sequence: CVSSSTAGIETQYF. As DNA, the CDR3 is TGTGTCAGCAGCTCCACGGCGGGTATAGAGACCCAGTACTTC.

This rearrangement joins TRBV28 to TRBJ2-3; 11 bases match TRBD2. The ends lost 3 bases at V and 4 bases at J; junction bases unmatched: 9. This CDR3 is 17 amino acids long. Germline values: CDR1 MDHEN, CDR2 SYDVKM. CDR3 protein: CASSLLAGGGAADTQYF. The CDR3 nucleotides are TGTGCCAGCAGTTTGCTAGCGGGGGGCGGTGCGGCAGATACGCAGTATTTT.